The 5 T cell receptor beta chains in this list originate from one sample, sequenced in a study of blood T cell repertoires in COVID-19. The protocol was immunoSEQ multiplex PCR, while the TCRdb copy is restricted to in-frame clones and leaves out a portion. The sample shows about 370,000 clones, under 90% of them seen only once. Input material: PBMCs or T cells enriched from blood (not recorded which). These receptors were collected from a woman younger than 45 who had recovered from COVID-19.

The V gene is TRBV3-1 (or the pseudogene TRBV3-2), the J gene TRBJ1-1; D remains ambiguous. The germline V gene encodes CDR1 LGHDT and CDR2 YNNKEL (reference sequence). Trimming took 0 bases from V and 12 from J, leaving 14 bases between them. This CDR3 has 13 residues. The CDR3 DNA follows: TGTGCCAGCAGCCAAGAGGCAGGTAAATCGTCTTTCTTT. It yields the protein CASSQEAGKSSFF.

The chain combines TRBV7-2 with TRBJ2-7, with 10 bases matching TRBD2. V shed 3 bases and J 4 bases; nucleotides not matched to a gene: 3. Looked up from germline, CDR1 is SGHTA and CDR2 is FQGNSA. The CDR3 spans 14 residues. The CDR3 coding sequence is TGTGCCAGCAGCTTTACTAGCGGGGAATACGAGCAGTACTTC. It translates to CASSFTSGEYEQYF.

DNA for the CDR3: TGTGCCAGCAGTTACTTCGGGCAGGGGGAAGGCTACACCTTC. This encodes CASSYFGQGEGYTF. The J gene is TRBJ1-2, the V gene TRBV6-5, with 7 positions matching TRBD1. The CDR3 totals 14 residues. Germline V gene lookup returns CDR1 MNHEY and CDR2 SVGAGI. The ends lost 1 base at V and 8 bases at J; junction bases unmatched: 7.

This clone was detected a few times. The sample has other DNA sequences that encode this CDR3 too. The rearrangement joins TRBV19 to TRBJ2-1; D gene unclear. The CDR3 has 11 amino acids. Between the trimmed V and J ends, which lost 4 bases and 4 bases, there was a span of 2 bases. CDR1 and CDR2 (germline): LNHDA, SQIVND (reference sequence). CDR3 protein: CASSTYNEQFF. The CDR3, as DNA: TGTGCCAGTAGTACTTACAATGAGCAGTTCTTC. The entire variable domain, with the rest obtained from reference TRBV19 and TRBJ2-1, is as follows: DGGITQSPKYLFRKEGQNVTLSCEQNLNHDAMYWYRQDPGQGLRLIYYSQIVNDFQKGDIAEGYSVSREKKESFPLTVTSAQKNPTAFYLCASSTYNEQFFGPGTRLTVL.

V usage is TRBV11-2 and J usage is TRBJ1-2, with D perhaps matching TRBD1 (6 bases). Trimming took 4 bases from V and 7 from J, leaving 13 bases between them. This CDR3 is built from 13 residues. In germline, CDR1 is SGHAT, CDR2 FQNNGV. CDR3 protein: CASSWGQGTGYTF. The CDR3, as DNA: TGTGCCAGCAGCTGGGGGCAGGGAACTGGCTACACCTTC.